What follows are 13 T cell receptor beta chains derived from one specimen sequenced in a study of T cells in Graves' hyperthyroidism and ophthalmopathy. The TCR beta CDR3 regions underwent amplification using RNA transcripts as the source. The TCR CDR3 first-round RT-PCR relied on the HTBI primer set. Using its own MiXCR run on the multiplex PCR reads, TCRdb lists one record per CDR3 protein. The sample lists 380,000 or so distinct CDR3 sequences, 13% occurring once. Sequencing input: blood. These TCRs come from a man younger than 45 with Graves' hyperthyroidism that later progressed to Graves' ophthalmopathy.

This chain uses TRBV29-1 with TRBJ1-2; D remains unclear. From germline, CDR1 is SQVTM and CDR2 ANQGSEA. The CDR3 is 11 amino acids. Trimming pared 7 bases from V and 1 base from J, leaving 7 bases between. The CDR3 DNA reads TGCAGCGGGCAGGTTAACTATGGCTACACCTTC. It is translated as CSGQVNYGYTF.

This clonotype was recorded many times. This chain joins TRBV11-2 and TRBJ2-3, with 8 positions matching TRBD2. This CDR3 is built from 16 residues. Per the germline V gene, CDR1 is SGHAT and CDR2 is FQNNGV. V was clipped by 3 bases and J by 3 bases; unmatched bases: 8. DNA of the CDR3: TGTGCCAGCAGCTTTGAGGCGGGGGGAGGGACAGATACGCAGTATTTT. Residues: CASSFEAGGGTDTQYF.

This clonotype has only a few counts. The V call is TRBV20-1, the J call TRBJ1-3; possible D gene TRBD1, 5 bases. Germline CDR1 reads DFQATT; CDR2 reads SNEGSKA (reference sequence). The CDR3 spans 14 residues. V shed 8 bases and J shed 3 bases, with 17 bases lying between them. The CDR3 loop is CSTRTGIGGNTIYF. In nucleotides, the CDR3 is TGCAGTACGCGTACAGGAATCGGTGGAAACACCATATATTTT.

This clonotype was detected only once. The CDR3 DNA reads TGTGCCAGCAGGCCCCTCGGGACACGGTATGGCTACACCTTC. Translation gives CASRPLGTRYGYTF. V and J are TRBV6-2 or TRBV6-3 and TRBJ1-2, with D perhaps TRBD1 (6 bases). Trimming cost V 6 bases and J 5 bases, with 16 bases left between them. The CDR3 runs 14 residues. CDR1 is MNHEY, CDR2 SVGEGT, per germline.

This clonotype was seen a few times. V gene TRBV7-9 combines with J gene TRBJ1-2, with TRBD1 identical over 8 bases. Per the germline V gene, CDR1 is SEHNR and CDR2 is FQNEAQ (reference sequence). The CDR3 has 18 residues. The junction had 17 bases not matched to a gene; V was cut back by 6 bases and J by 2 bases. The CDR3 reads CASSFHRGSGRMNYGYTF. Written as DNA, the CDR3 is TGTGCCAGCAGTTTTCACAGGGGGTCCGGACGAATGAACTATGGCTACACCTTC.

The genes are TRBV19 and TRBJ2-6, with a weak D call TRBD1 (6 bases). Looked up from germline, CDR1 is LNHDA and CDR2 is SQIVND (reference sequence). Between the trimmed V and J ends, which lost 4 bases and 4 bases, there was a span of 20 bases. The CDR3 contains 18 residues. This CDR3 reads CASSTQGRSWDGANVLTF. CDR3 in DNA: TGTGCCAGTAGTACCCAGGGGCGCTCCTGGGACGGGGCCAACGTCCTGACTTTC.

There are many counts of this clonotype. The rearrangement uses TRBV28 and TRBJ2-2, with TRBD1 matching over 7 bases. The ends lost 6 bases at V and 7 bases at J; junction bases unmatched: 5. CDR1 and CDR2 (germline): MDHEN, SYDVKM. The CDR3 length is 13 residues. CDR3 coding DNA: TGTGCCAGCAGACACGGACAGGTCGGGGAGCTGTTTTTT. It translates to CASRHGQVGELFF.

This clonotype was found a few times. The rearrangement uses TRBV4-1 and TRBJ2-5; TRBD2 aligns across 7 bases. The V gene end was trimmed by 1 base and the J gene end by 2 bases; junction bases not matched to a gene: 7. The CDR3 consists of 16 residues. Germline CDR1 MGHRA, CDR2 YSYEKL. CDR3 DNA sequence: TGCGCCAGCAGCCAAGTTGGAGCGGGGAGACAAGAGACCCAGTACTTC. Amino acid sequence: CASSQVGAGRQETQYF.

This clonotype was recorded many times. This rearrangement joins TRBV7-8 to TRBJ2-1; 10 bases match TRBD2. J was trimmed by 5 bases and V by 5 bases; bases with no gene match: 12. Germline V lookup: CDR1 SGHVS, CDR2 FQNEAQ. The CDR3 is 17 amino acids. The DNA of the CDR3 is TGTGCCAGCAGCCATAGGGGGCTAGCGGGGGTGAACAATGAGCAGTTCTTC. Translated: CASSHRGLAGVNNEQFF.

This clonotype has only a few counts. The chain has TRBV4-1 and TRBJ1-3, with D perhaps matching TRBD1 (6 bases). CDR1 and CDR2 from the germline V gene are MGHRA and YSYEKL. This CDR3 is 15 amino acids long. V was clipped by 4 bases and J by 4 bases, with 14 bases between them. This CDR3 reads CASSLEGGRGNTIYF. CDR3 sequence (DNA): TGCGCCAGCAGCCTGGAGGGGGGGCGCGGAAACACCATATATTTT.

The chain recombines TRBV7-2 with TRBJ2-1; 8 bases map to TRBD2. The CDR3 consists of 18 residues. The germline gives CDR1 SGHTA, CDR2 FQGNSA. The V gene end was trimmed by 2 bases and the J gene end by 3 bases; junction bases not matched to a gene: 12. The CDR3 is CASSLSVAGTSFYNEQFF. CDR3 coding DNA: TGTGCCAGCAGCTTATCCGTTGCGGGGACTAGTTTCTACAATGAGCAGTTCTTC.

This clonotype was counted ten times or more. The chain employs TRBV7-6 and TRBJ2-1, with a tentative D call TRBD2 (5 bases). V lost 5 bases and J 9 bases, leaving 14 bases between the germline ends. CDR3 length: 13 amino acids. Germline V gene lookup returns CDR1 SGHVS and CDR2 FNYEAQ. CDR3 sequence: CASSPRREGEQFF. The CDR3 DNA sequence: TGTGCCAGCAGCCCTCGCCGAGAGGGTGAGCAGTTCTTC.

This clonotype was observed many times. The chain uses TRBV7-3 and TRBJ2-1, with TRBD1 matching over 10 bases. Germline V lookup: CDR1 SGHTA, CDR2 FQGTGA. V shed 1 base and J 7 bases; nucleotides not matched to a gene: 7. The length of the CDR3 is 16 residues. The CDR3 reads CASSLSSRDRGNEQFF. The CDR3 nucleotides read TGTGCCAGCAGCTTAAGTTCCCGGGACAGGGGAAATGAGCAGTTCTTC. Filled out from reference TRBV7-3 and TRBJ2-1, the complete variable domain reads GAGVSQTPSNKVTEKGKYVELRCDPISGHTALYWYRQSLGQGPEFLIYFQGTGAADDSGLPNDRFFAVRPEGSVSTLKIQRTERGDSAVYLCASSLSSRDRGNEQFFGPGTRLTVL.